These T cell receptor beta chains were read from a single sample in a study of T-cell reconstitution after alpha-beta-depleted transplantation in children. TCRdb fed the PCR reads into MiXCR, producing one record per CDR3 protein. Among 200,000 or so distinct CDR3 sequences listed, 5% to 7.5% were seen once. This material consisted of PBMCs, taken before TCRalphabeta/CD19-depleted stem cell transplant. The receptors shown here come from a girl less than two years old with combined immunodeficiency, due to receive a stem cell transplant. Both conserved end residues are part of each CDR3. The D gene is left open where the match is weak. Rows may omit the clone size; those that give it use once, few, many or a size class.

V: TRBV3-1; size: many; D: TRBD2; J: TRBJ2-3; DNA: TGTGCCAGCAGCCAAGGGGCGCGTCTAGCGGGGGGACCAGATACGCAGTATTTT; CDR3: CASSQGARLAGGPDTQYF
V: TRBV6-5; size: .; D: TRBD1; J: TRBJ1-2; DNA: TGTGCCAGCAGGGGGACAGGGAAGGCTGGCTACACCTTC; CDR3: CASRGTGKAGYTF
V: TRBV7-2; size: .; D: TRBD2; J: TRBJ2-5; DNA: TGTGCCAGCAGCCCGCGACGGACTAGGCCCCGGCAAGAGACCCAGTACTTC; CDR3: CASSPRRTRPRQETQYF
V: TRBV9; size: few; D: .; J: TRBJ2-7; DNA: TGTGCCAGCAGCGTAGCTGAGAGGGCCGAGCAGTACTTC; CDR3: CASSVAERAEQYF
V: TRBV6-2/TRBV6-3; size: many; D: .; J: TRBJ2-7; DNA: TGTGCCAGCAGCTCAGGACTTGTTCTCTACGAGCAGTACTTC; CDR3: CASSSGLVLYEQYF
V: TRBV5-1; size: many; D: .; J: TRBJ2-6; DNA: TGCGCCAGCAGCTTGGAAGTGATGGGATTTCACTCTGGGGCCAACGTCCTGACTTTC; CDR3: CASSLEVMGFHSGANVLTF
V: TRBV27; size: .; D: .; J: TRBJ1-5; DNA: TGTGCCAGCAGTTTATCAGGGGGGGCCGGATTCAATCAGCCCCAGCATTTT; CDR3: CASSLSGGAGFNQPQHF
V: TRBV2; size: many; D: TRBD1; J: TRBJ2-3; DNA: TGTGCCAGCAGGACAGGGTTCACAGATACGCAGTATTTT; CDR3: CASRTGFTDTQYF
V: TRBV24-1; size: many; D: TRBD1; J: TRBJ2-7; DNA: TGTGCCACCAGTGACCCCGGGACAGACCTACTCTTCAGGCAGTACTTC; CDR3: CATSDPGTDLLFRQYF
V: TRBV16; size: many; D: .; J: TRBJ2-7; DNA: TGTGCCAGCAGCCAATCTTATTACGAGCAGTACTTC; CDR3: CASSQSYYEQYF
V: TRBV9; size: many; D: .; J: TRBJ2-1; DNA: TGTGCCAGCAGCGGGCCGGACATCTCCCATTTCAATGAGCAGTTCTTC; CDR3: CASSGPDISHFNEQFF
V: TRBV6-2/TRBV6-3; size: many; D: .; J: TRBJ2-1; DNA: TGTGCCAGCAGGGCTCTAGGCAATGAGCAGTTCTTC; CDR3: CASRALGNEQFF
V: TRBV12-3/TRBV12-4; size: many; D: TRBD1; J: TRBJ2-3; DNA: TGTGCCAGCATCTCACAGGGGGGCCTTGTCACAGATACGCAGTATTTT; CDR3: CASISQGGLVTDTQYF
V: TRBV29-1; size: many; D: .; J: TRBJ2-5; DNA: TGCAGCGCACAGTCCCAAGAGACCCAGTACTTC; CDR3: CSAQSQETQYF
V: TRBV5-1; size: many; D: .; J: TRBJ1-2; DNA: TGCGCCAGCAGCTTGGCCCGACCTATCGGGGTTCGGGGCTACACCTTC; CDR3: CASSLARPIGVRGYTF
V: TRBV20-1; size: many; D: .; J: TRBJ2-5; DNA: TGCAGTGCTAGGACTGTTCAAGAGACCCAGTACTTC; CDR3: CSARTVQETQYF
V: TRBV12-3/TRBV12-4; size: few; D: TRBD1; J: TRBJ2-5; DNA: TGTGCCACTCGCGGACAGGTACAAGAGACCCAGTACTTC; CDR3: CATRGQVQETQYF
V: TRBV20-1; size: many; D: .; J: TRBJ2-7; DNA: TGCAGTGCTAGAGTAGGCCTTCTGAGCTCCTACGAGCAGTACTTC; CDR3: CSARVGLLSSYEQYF
V: TRBV13; size: many; D: .; J: TRBJ2-5; DNA: TGTGCCAGTACCACAGGGACCCAAGAGACCCAGTACTTC; CDR3: CASTTGTQETQYF
V: TRBV5-1; size: many; D: .; J: TRBJ2-7; DNA: TGCGCCAGCACCCACACTAGTACTGCCGAGCAGTACTTC; CDR3: CASTHTSTAEQYF